This TCR beta chain was profiled in a study of blood T cells in healthy people across ages. Study findings and constraints: Aged donors had fewer naive CD4+ cells and lower diversity than long-lived donors.

A second roughly 6 to 12 cycle PCR used barcoded and J-beta primers. TCRdb re-analysed the 5' RACE reads in MiXCR, keeping a single row per CDR3 protein. The sample has more than 650,000 distinct CDR3 sequences; around a quarter are singletons. In this sample, this clonotype turned up a few times. Its antigen is undetermined. The V end was cut by 7 bases, the J end by 4 bases, with 14 bases between. Germline V lookup: CDR1 MNHEY, CDR2 SVGAGI. This CDR3 is built from 14 residues. A minimum of 7 million PBMCs was isolated per sample. Samples each yielded at least 5 micrograms of total RNA. The same sample was also studied in work on T cells of mothers and their children. That publication notes: Related mother-child pairs shared slightly more overlap than unrelated pairs, but the difference was non-significant.

The sequencing input was blood. The source is a boy between 10 and 17 years old in good health. The chain uses TRBV6-5 and TRBJ1-3; weak D call: TRBD1 (5 bases). CDR3 loop: CASTQRGPGNTIYF. CDR3 coding DNA: TGTGCCAGCACCCAGAGGGGTCCGGGAAACACCATATATTTT.